The 5 T cell receptor beta chains below come from one sample, sequenced in a study of neurological immune-mediated disorders. TCRdb redid the calling of the 5' RACE reads with MiXCR, one entry per CDR3 protein. The table includes 55,000 to 75,000 distinct CDR3 sequences, 2% to 3% detected once. Sequencing was done on a sample of PBMCs. The receptors come from a man aged 50 or older with multiple sclerosis.

This clonotype was detected many times. The chain recombines TRBV20-1 with TRBJ2-1; 7 bases map to TRBD1. The CDR3 loop spans 14 amino acids. From germline, CDR1 is DFQATT and CDR2 SNEGSKA (reference sequence). With 1 base clipped from V and 0 bases from J, the junction kept 0 bases outside the gene matches. CDR3 loop: CSARGDSSYNEQFF. CDR3 sequence (DNA): TGCAGTGCTAGAGGGGACAGCTCCTACAATGAGCAGTTCTTC.

This clonotype has a count of ten or more. The chain combines TRBV20-1 with TRBJ1-5; TRBD1 matches at 12 bases. V was pared by 1 base and J by 4 bases, with 5 bases of the junction left unmatched. This CDR3 contains 16 residues. From germline, CDR1 is DFQATT and CDR2 SNEGSKA (reference sequence). CDR3 in DNA: TGCAGTGCTAGAGTTCCGGGACAGGGGGCTAATCAGCCCCAGCATTTT. It encodes CSARVPGQGANQPQHF.

Many counts were recorded for this clonotype. CDR3 in amino acids: CASSDRSSYNEQFF. Here the CDR3 DNA reads TGTGCCAGCAGTGACAGGAGCTCCTACAATGAGCAGTTCTTC. J is TRBJ2-1 and V is TRBV6-5, with TRBD1 as a possible D gene (6 bases). The CDR3 loop spans 14 amino acids. V lost 5 bases and J 0 bases, leaving 8 bases between the germline ends. CDR1 MNHEY and CDR2 SVGAGI come from the germline V gene.

This clonotype was seen at least ten times. The CDR3 sequence is CASKRETQYF. DNA of the CDR3: TGTGCCAGCAAACGAGAGACCCAGTACTTC. The chain combines TRBV7-8 with TRBJ2-5; D gene unclear. Germline CDR1 is SGHVS and CDR2 is FQNEAQ. The CDR3 spans 10 residues. V dropped 7 bases and J dropped 4 bases, with 4 bases sitting between them.

The chain joins TRBV7-9 to TRBJ2-2; TRBD1 or TRBD2 may be the D gene (5 bases each). Looked up from germline, CDR1 is SEHNR and CDR2 is FQNEAQ (reference sequence). V was cut by 2 bases and J by 1 base, with 8 bases left in between. The CDR3 sequence is 15 residues long. CDR3 coding DNA: TGTGCCAGCAGCTTATTGAGGGGGAACACCGGGGAGCTGTTTTTT. This codes for CASSLLRGNTGELFF.